These 8 T cell receptor beta chains share one sample of origin, sequenced in a study of T cells expressing NK-cell markers. With the 5' RACE reads reprocessed, TCRdb shows one record per CDR3 protein and no DNA. The table lists about 260,000 distinct CDR3 sequences. Specimen: blood T cells: a sorted CD56 or NKG2C T cell subset, CD4+ or CD8+ T cells, or bulk PBMC T cells (not recorded which). The receptors were gathered from a man between 18 and 35 years old in good health.

The CDR3: CAWSVRQLGFYNEQFF. This rearrangement joins TRBV30 to TRBJ2-1. The CDR3 contains 16 residues. Germline CDR1 reads GTSNPN; CDR2 reads SVGIG (reference sequence).

The chain uses TRBV10-3 and TRBJ2-7; the TCRdb D gene call, TRBD1, has no DNA to confirm it. Germline CDR1 ENHRY, CDR2 SYGVKD. The CDR3 is 13 residues long. CDR3 region: CATGTVPFYEQYF.

This chain links TRBV15 with TRBJ2-1; TCRdb calls TRBD2, which cannot be checked without DNA. The germline V gene encodes CDR1 LNHNV and CDR2 YYDKDF (reference sequence). The CDR3 covers 20 residues. This CDR3 is CATSRDRASGSRGAYNEQFF.

The chain links TRBV4-1 to TRBJ1-5. The CDR3 consists of 14 residues. CDR1 is MGHRA and CDR2 is YSYEKL in the germline V gene. The CDR3 region is CASSQDMANQPQHF.

The J gene is TRBJ2-7, the V gene TRBV20-1; TCRdb selects TRBD2, and the lack of DNA leaves this call unchecked. This CDR3 spans 15 amino acids. Germline CDR1 and CDR2: DFQATT and SNEGSKA (reference sequence). The chain's CDR3 is CSAVGTSGRTYEQYF.

The rearrangement joins TRBV20-1 to TRBJ2-3; TCRdb's D call of TRBD2 is untestable without DNA. CDR1 is DFQATT, CDR2 SNEGSKA, per germline (reference sequence). This CDR3 region has 15 residues. The CDR3: CSARPTSGVRDTQYF.

The V and J genes are TRBV12-5 and TRBJ1-1; TCRdb's D call of TRBD1 is untestable without DNA. Germline CDR1 and CDR2: LGHNT and FRNRAP. The CDR3 is 14 amino acids. This CDR3 reads CASGSRVLNTEAFF.

The rearrangement links TRBV29-1 to TRBJ2-3; TCRdb names TRBD2, which stays unverified in the absence of DNA. The CDR3 length is 14 residues. Germline V CDR1 and CDR2: SQVTM, ANQGSEA. The CDR3 loop is CSVAGGGRPDTQYF.